This T cell receptor beta chain comes out of a study of blood T cell repertoires in COVID-19. As for the study in general: Researchers got acute and convalescent COVID-19 samples from the United States, Italy and Spain. T cells, B-cell-depleted T cells, or PBMCs supplied cDNA or gDNA.

Methods used by the authors: Amplified reference gene primers provided the basis for estimating nucleated cell counts. Libraries were prepared by immunoSEQ multiplex PCR; TCRdb keeps only in-frame clonotypes and omits some of them. That table is the source of V, J and clone size, and D and trimming were worked out from the DNA. The table shows about 260,000 clones, with about 89% occurring only once. This CDR3 region has 15 residues. Germline V gene lookup returns CDR1 SGHVS and CDR2 FQNEAQ. The germline V and J ends were trimmed by 2 bases and 5 bases, with 13 bases remaining between them. The chain links TRBV7-8 to TRBJ1-5; D gene unclear. Sequenced material: peripheral blood. The sequence was collected from a woman between 35 and 50 years old who had recovered from COVID-19. CDR3 protein: CASSLRSQSYQPQHF. DNA for the CDR3: TGTGCCAGCAGCTTACGTTCCCAGTCTTATCAGCCCCAGCATTTT.